Listed below are T cell receptor beta chains from one sample, sequenced in a study of human thymus T cells. TCRdb keeps only in-frame clones here, not all; method: immunoSEQ multiplex PCR. This sample yields about 120,000 clones, of which more than 90% are seen a single time; roughly 0.024% belongs to the top ten. The material sequenced was thymus tissue. The source of these receptors is a boy under three years old with a congenital heart defect but otherwise immunologically healthy. CDR3s include the opening cysteine and the closing phenylalanine or tryptophan. Each record gives: V gene, J gene, D gene, CDR3 protein, CDR3 DNA. D genes are given only for firm matches.

TRBV7-2	TRBJ1-2	-	CASTQKGQPSNYGYTF	TGTGCCAGCACCCAAAAAGGACAACCTTCTAACTATGGCTACACCTTC
TRBV9	TRBJ2-7	-	CASSVVNKLYEQYF	TGTGCCAGCAGCGTAGTGAATAAGCTCTACGAGCAGTACTTC
TRBV14	TRBJ1-2	-	CASSQEGEVEYGYTF	TGTGCCAGCAGCCAAGAGGGGGAGGTTGAGTATGGCTACACCTTC
TRBV28	TRBJ1-5	-	CASSLQLGRDQPQHF	TGTGCCAGCAGTTTACAATTAGGGAGGGACCAGCCCCAGCATTTT
TRBV4-3	TRBJ2-2	-	CASSQVFEPNTGELFF	TGCGCCAGCAGCCAAGTCTTTGAGCCTAACACCGGGGAGCTGTTTTTT
TRBV2	TRBJ2-1	-	CASSYHKGSSYNEQFF	TGTGCCAGCAGTTACCATAAAGGGAGCTCCTACAATGAGCAGTTCTTC
TRBV11-2	TRBJ1-2	-	CASSLDRGGDYGYTF	TGTGCCAGCAGCTTAGATCGTGGGGGGGACTATGGCTACACCTTC
TRBV19	TRBJ1-1	-	CASSPTGQDTEAFF	TGTGCCAGTAGTCCGACAGGCCAGGACACTGAAGCTTTCTTT
TRBV28	TRBJ1-5	-	CASSLQRGSGPQHF	TGTGCCAGCAGTTTACAGAGGGGCTCCGGGCCCCAGCATTTT
TRBV28	TRBJ1-3	TRBD1	CASRPSGTGVRNTIYF	TGTGCCAGCAGACCCTCCGGGACAGGGGTGCGGAACACCATATATTTT
TRBV6-1	TRBJ2-5	TRBD1	CASVWTGGGETQYF	TGTGCCAGCGTTTGGACAGGGGGGGGAGAGACCCAGTACTTC
TRBV15	TRBJ1-2	-	CATSREGTGQANYGYTF	TGTGCCACCAGCAGAGAAGGAACAGGGCAAGCTAACTATGGCTACACCTTC
TRBV5-8	TRBJ1-1	-	CASSTSPMNTEAFF	TGTGCCAGCAGTACAAGCCCCATGAACACTGAAGCTTTCTTT
TRBV7-9	TRBJ1-1	-	CASSPVGSVNTEAFF	TGTGCCAGCAGCCCCGTCGGGAGTGTGAACACTGAAGCTTTCTTT
TRBV7-2	TRBJ2-3	TRBD2	CASSGRRRGSTDTQYF	TGTGCCAGCAGCGGTAGAAGGCGGGGGAGCACAGATACGCAGTATTTT
TRBV4-1	TRBJ2-1	-	CASSQGDWLYNEQFF	TGCGCCAGCAGCCAAGGAGACTGGTTATACAATGAGCAGTTCTTC